Below, 28 T cell receptor beta chains from the same sample are listed, as sequenced in a study of technical replicates of blood from several donors. Method: immunoSEQ multiplex PCR; TCRdb's copy keeps in-frame clones and lacks some. The sample contains under 100,000 clones, approximately 83% of which appear only once. Source material: PBMCs. The receptors here all came from a human donor in good health. Some clones in this sample may be carry-over from other donors' samples.

The rearrangement uses TRBV5-1 and TRBJ1-2; a weak D match, TRBD1 (5 bases). Germline-derived CDR1 and CDR2 are SGHRS and YFSETQ. The CDR3 runs to 14 residues. V lost 4 bases to trimming and J lost 2 bases, with 12 bases between them. The CDR3 DNA sequence: TGCGCCAGCAGCCGGGGACTTGGCAACTATGGCTACACCTTC. Translated, it gives CASSRGLGNYGYTF.

This CDR3 is CASSFSLAGRNEQFF. The CDR3 nucleotides are TGTGCCAGCAGCTTCTCCCTAGCGGGACGCAATGAGCAGTTCTTC. The chain carries TRBV11-2 and TRBJ2-1; the match to TRBD2 covers 9 bases. Germline assignment: CDR1 SGHAT and CDR2 FQNNGV. The CDR3 extends over 15 amino acids. V lost 3 bases and J lost 6; bases outside the gene matches: 6.

This clone appeared a single time. V is TRBV6-5 and J is TRBJ1-5; 8 bases fit TRBD1. The V segment lost 6 bases and the J segment 3 bases; nucleotides outside the gene matches: 7. The CDR3 runs to 15 residues. CDR1 is MNHEY, CDR2 SVGAGI, per germline. For the CDR3, the DNA is TGTGCCAGCAGCTACACGACAGGGGACAATCAGCCCCAGCATTTT. Translation gives CASSYTTGDNQPQHF.

This chain uses TRBV7-8 with TRBJ1-5; 7 nucleotides line up with TRBD1. Germline V lookup: CDR1 SGHVS, CDR2 FQNEAQ. The trim removed 5 bases at V and 3 bases at J, leaving 7 bases unmatched. This CDR3 is 15 amino acids long. The CDR3 protein is CASSLGTVINQPQHF. CDR3 in DNA: TGTGCCAGCAGCCTCGGGACAGTCATCAATCAGCCCCAGCATTTT.

The J gene is TRBJ2-2, the V gene TRBV5-1, with 8 bases lining up with TRBD2. The germline CDR1 and CDR2 sequences are SGHRS and YFSETQ. After removal of 2 bases from V and 4 bases from J, the junction contained 4 bases not matched to a gene. The CDR3 has 15 amino acids. The CDR3 here is CASSLPGLGTGELFF. CDR3 bases: TGCGCCAGCAGCTTACCGGGACTAGGCACCGGGGAGCTGTTTTTT.

The V and J genes are TRBV9 and TRBJ2-1; 8 nucleotides align to TRBD2. V was pared by 0 bases and J by 6 bases, with 8 bases of the junction left unmatched. This CDR3 has 16 residues. Looked up from germline, CDR1 is SGDLS and CDR2 is YYNGEE. In DNA form, the CDR3 reads TGTGCCAGCAGCGTAGACGTAGCGGGATGGGGCAATGAGCAGTTCTTC. The encoded protein is CASSVDVAGWGNEQFF.

This chain links TRBV21-1 with TRBJ2-2; the tabulated D call, TRBD2, remains unverified against the DNA. TRBV21-1 is assigned pseudogene status. This CDR3 is 14 amino acids long. CDR3 sequence reads: CASSDSPNTGELFF. CDR3 coding DNA: TGTGCCAGCAGCGACTCGCCGAACACCGGGGAGCTGTTTTTT.

This chain uses TRBV6-5 with TRBJ2-3; D is possibly TRBD2 (5 bases). Deletions cut 5 bases from V and 5 bases from J, with 14 bases between. The CDR3 is made up of 14 amino acids. Germline CDR1 reads MNHEY; CDR2 reads SVGAGI. The CDR3 DNA sequence: TGTGCCAGCAGTCGCGGCGGTCGGGGAGATACGCAGTATTTT. Translating it yields CASSRGGRGDTQYF.

This clone appeared a few times. The chain joins TRBV6-1 to TRBJ1-2; 10 nucleotides match TRBD1. V was clipped by 4 bases and J by 5 bases; unmatched bases: 10. The CDR3 is 16 residues long. Germline CDR1 MNHNS, CDR2 SASEGT. This CDR3 reads CASSGSGTGERYGYTF. The CDR3 region has the DNA TGTGCCAGCAGTGGATCCGGGACAGGGGAGCGGTATGGCTACACCTTC.

J is TRBJ2-7 and V is TRBV18, with TRBD2 matching over 13 bases. V was clipped by 6 bases and J by 4 bases; unmatched bases: 3. Per germline, CDR1 KGHSH and CDR2 LQKENI. The CDR3 loop spans 14 amino acids. CDR3 DNA sequence: TGTGCCAGCTCGTCGGGACTAGCGGGGTACGAGCAGTACTTC. This codes for CASSSGLAGYEQYF. Combining the CDR3 with reference TRBV18 and TRBJ2-7 gives the whole variable domain NAGVMQNPRHLVRRRGQEARLRCSPMKGHSHVYWYRQLPEEGLKFMVYLQKENIIDESGMPKERFSAEFPKEGPSILRIQQVVRGDSAAYFCASSSGLAGYEQYFGPGTRLTVT.

The chain employs TRBV4-1 and TRBJ2-7; D possibly corresponds to TRBD1 (6 bases). V was shortened by 7 bases and J by 4 bases, with 20 bases between the two germline ends. The CDR3 extends over 15 amino acids. The V gene's germline CDR1 is MGHRA and CDR2 YSYEKL. As DNA, the CDR3 is TGCGCCAGCACCGTGGAACTCCAAGGGGGTTACGAGCAGTACTTC. Translation gives CASTVELQGGYEQYF.

The chain employs TRBV4-3 and TRBJ2-1, with 8 bases lining up with TRBD1. This CDR3 contains 16 residues. V lost 0 bases and J lost 7; bases outside the gene matches: 8. In germline, CDR1 is LGHNA, CDR2 YSLEER. CDR3 in DNA: TGCGCCAGCAGCCAAGATAGGCAGGGGGCATGGAATGAGCAGTTCTTC. Its protein is CASSQDRQGAWNEQFF.

This clone came up a few times. The chain carries TRBV29-1 and TRBJ2-1; possibly TRBD1 for D (9 bases). Trimming removed 7 bases at V and 14 bases at J, with 21 bases between. In germline, CDR1 is SQVTM, CDR2 ANQGSEA. This CDR3 is 12 amino acids long. The CDR3 DNA reads as TGCAGCGGGGGACAGGGAGACGGGAGGGAGTTCTTC. The encoded protein is CSGGQGDGREFF.

The chain has TRBV9 and TRBJ1-1, with 9 nucleotides matching TRBD1. The CDR3 has 13 amino acids. The ends lost 4 bases at V and 7 bases at J; junction bases unmatched: 5. The germline V gene has CDR1 SGDLS and CDR2 YYNGEE. CDR3 coding DNA: TGTGCCAGCAGCTCGGGACAGGGCCGTGAAGCTTTCTTT. Residues: CASSSGQGREAFF. Looking up the rest from reference TRBV9 and TRBJ1-1 gives the full variable domain: DSGVTQTPKHLITATGQRVTLRCSPRSGDLSVYWYQQSLDQGLQFLIQYYNGEERAKGNILERFSAQQFPDLHSELNLSSLELGDSALYFCASSSGQGREAFFGQGTRLTVV.

As concerns this clone: One junction end disagrees with the germline gene, perhaps due to a read error. The chain is built from TRBV6-4 and TRBJ1-5; D may be TRBD1 (5 bases). Germline V CDR1 and CDR2: MRHNA, SNTAGT. The CDR3 sequence is 13 residues long. The CDR3 protein is CASSADSSQPQHF. Here the CDR3 DNA reads TGTGCCAGCAGTGCCGACAGCAGTCAGCCCCAGCATTTT.

This clone was recorded a few times. This chain connects TRBV7-9 to TRBJ2-5; TRBD1 aligns across 8 bases. The CDR3 extends over 14 amino acids. From germline, CDR1 is SEHNR and CDR2 FQNEAQ (reference sequence). The J segment lost 4 bases and the V segment lost 5 bases, leaving 6 bases of the junction unmatched. In DNA form, the CDR3 reads TGTGCCAGCAGCCGGGACAGGTCCACAGAGACCCAGTACTTC. It translates to CASSRDRSTETQYF. The full variable domain, completed using reference TRBV7-9 and TRBJ2-5, is DTGVSQNPRHKITKRGQNVTFRCDPISEHNRLYWYRQTLGQGPEFLTYFQNEAQLEKSRLLSDRFSAERPKGSFSTLEIQRTEQGDSAMYLCASSRDRSTETQYFGPGTRLLVL.

The rearrangement joins TRBV6-5 to TRBJ2-1; the match to TRBD2 covers 8 bases. The CDR3 runs to 14 residues. Germline CDR1 and CDR2: MNHEY and SVGAGI. The V and J ends lost 4 bases and 7 bases, in that order; junction bases with no gene match: 6. The CDR3 DNA reads TGTGCCAGCAGTTCGAGCGGGGGTGGTAATGAGCAGTTCTTC. As protein: CASSSSGGGNEQFF.

The V call is TRBV29-1, the J call TRBJ2-7, with TRBD2 as a possible D gene (5 bases). This CDR3 is 11 amino acids long. Per the germline V gene, CDR1 is SQVTM and CDR2 is ANQGSEA. Trimming stripped 4 bases from V and 7 bases from J, with 11 bases between. CDR3 in amino acids: CSVVGVGEQYF. The CDR3 nucleotides read TGCAGCGTTGTCGGGGTGGGGGAGCAGTACTTC.

This chain links TRBV4-1 with TRBJ1-2; unclear D gene. Germline assignment: CDR1 MGHRA and CDR2 YSYEKL. The CDR3 totals 16 residues. Trimming removed 1 base from V and 0 bases from J, with 12 bases in between. CDR3 protein: CASSQVLPGANYGYTF. The CDR3 coding sequence is TGCGCCAGCAGCCAAGTTCTTCCGGGAGCTAACTATGGCTACACCTTC.

V is TRBV14 and J is TRBJ1-6, with a tentative D call TRBD1 (6 bases). Germline V gene lookup returns CDR1 SGHDN and CDR2 FVKESK. The ends were cut back, 3 bases at V and 7 bases at J, with 13 bases in the middle. The CDR3 is 15 residues long. The CDR3 protein is CASSHGQSQNSPLHF. The CDR3 bases are TGTGCCAGCAGCCACGGACAGTCCCAAAATTCACCCCTCCACTTT.

This clone was seen a few times. The V call is TRBV7-6, the J call TRBJ1-1; D might be TRBD1 (5 bases). The CDR3 sequence is 13 residues long. Per the germline V gene, CDR1 is SGHVS and CDR2 is FNYEAQ. V lost 8 bases, J lost 1 base, and 11 bases lay in between. In DNA form, the CDR3 reads TGTGCCAGCCTCCGACAGCCGAACACTGAAGCTTTCTTT. Protein product: CASLRQPNTEAFF.

This rearrangement joins TRBV7-2 to TRBJ1-1, with a weak D call TRBD1 (5 bases). The CDR3 length is 16 residues. Germline-derived CDR1 and CDR2 are SGHTA and FQGNSA. The V and J ends lost 3 bases and 0 bases respectively, with 14 bases between them. The CDR3 DNA is TGTGCCAGCAGCTTCGCAGGGAGGTCGGTGAACACTGAAGCTTTCTTT. Translation gives CASSFAGRSVNTEAFF.

The rearrangement links TRBV5-4 to TRBJ2-1; D perhaps matches TRBD1 (8 bases). Trimming shortened V by 4 bases and J by 6 bases, and 14 bases separated the two germline ends. Germline lookup yields CDR1 SGHNT and CDR2 YYREEE (reference sequence). The CDR3 extends over 14 amino acids. The CDR3 DNA follows: TGTGCCAGCAGCCTACAGGGGGAGGGCAATGAGCAGTTCTTC. Protein product: CASSLQGEGNEQFF.

The chain carries TRBV29-1 and TRBJ2-1; 8 bases are shared with TRBD1. The CDR3 runs to 16 residues. After removal of 8 bases from V and 1 base from J, the junction contained 13 bases not matched to a gene. Germline CDR1 and CDR2: SQVTM and ANQGSEA. The CDR3, as DNA: TGCAGCCTACCCACAGGGGGAATGGCGTCCTACAATGAGCAGTTCTTC. As protein: CSLPTGGMASYNEQFF.

In regard to this clone: A junction end diverges from the germline sequence, so it may reflect a read error. The rearrangement joins TRBV7-9 to TRBJ2-7, with D possibly being TRBD2 (5 bases). The V gene's germline CDR1 is SEHNR and CDR2 FQNEAQ (reference sequence). The CDR3 runs 12 residues. CDR3 bases: TGTGCCAGCAGCTTAGAGAGGGCCGGACGGTCCTTC. It encodes CASSLERAGRSF.

The genes are TRBV7-8 and TRBJ1-3; D might be TRBD1 (5 bases). V gave up 2 bases and J gave up 4 bases, with 6 bases separating them. Looked up from germline, CDR1 is SGHVS and CDR2 is FQNEAQ. The length of the CDR3 is 13 residues. The CDR3 region has the DNA TGTGCCAGCAGCTTAAGGGGCGGAAACACCATATATTTT. Its protein product is CASSLRGGNTIYF.

CDR3 residues: CASSPYGTGAGQPQHF. In DNA, the CDR3 is TGTGCCAGCTCACCGTATGGGACAGGGGCGGGTCAGCCCCAGCATTTT. This rearrangement joins TRBV18 to TRBJ1-5, with 10 positions matching TRBD1. The CDR3 runs to 16 residues. The J segment lost 6 bases and the V segment lost 3 bases, leaving 8 bases of the junction unmatched. Per germline, CDR1 KGHSH and CDR2 LQKENI.

J is TRBJ2-7 and V is TRBV30, with TRBD1 matching over 7 bases. Germline-derived CDR1 and CDR2 are GTSNPN and SVGIG (reference sequence). CDR3 length: 13 amino acids. Trimming cost V 5 bases and J 2 bases; bases outside gene matches: 6. The CDR3 is CAWGLGTAYEQYF. Written as DNA, the CDR3 is TGTGCCTGGGGGCTCGGGACAGCCTACGAGCAGTACTTC.